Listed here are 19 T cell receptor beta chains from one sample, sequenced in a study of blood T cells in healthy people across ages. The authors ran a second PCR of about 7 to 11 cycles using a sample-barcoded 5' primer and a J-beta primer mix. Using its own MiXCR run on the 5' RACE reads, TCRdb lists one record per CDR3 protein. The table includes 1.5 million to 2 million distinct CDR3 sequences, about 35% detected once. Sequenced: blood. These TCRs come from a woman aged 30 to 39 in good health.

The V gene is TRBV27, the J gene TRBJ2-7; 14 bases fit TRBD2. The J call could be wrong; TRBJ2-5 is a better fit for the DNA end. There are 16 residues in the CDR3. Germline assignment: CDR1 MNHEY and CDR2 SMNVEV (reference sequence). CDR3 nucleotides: TGTGCCAGCAGCTTGACTAGCGGGAGGGCCTCAGAGACCCAGTACTTC. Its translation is CASSLTSGRASETQYF.

The CDR3 region is CASSQSMLYEQYF. CDR3 coding DNA: TGTGCCAGCAGCCAGTCGATGCTGTACGAGCAGTACTTC. The chain couples TRBV3-1 to TRBJ2-4; D is uncertain. The DNA end favors TRBJ2-7, so the J call may be wrong. CDR3 length: 13 residues. The germline gives CDR1 LGHDT, CDR2 YNNKEL (reference sequence).

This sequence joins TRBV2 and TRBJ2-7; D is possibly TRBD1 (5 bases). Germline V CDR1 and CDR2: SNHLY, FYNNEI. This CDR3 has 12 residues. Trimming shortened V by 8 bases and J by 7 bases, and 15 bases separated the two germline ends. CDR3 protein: CASGQGIGEQYF. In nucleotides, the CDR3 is TGTGCCAGCGGGCAGGGAATAGGGGAGCAGTACTTC.

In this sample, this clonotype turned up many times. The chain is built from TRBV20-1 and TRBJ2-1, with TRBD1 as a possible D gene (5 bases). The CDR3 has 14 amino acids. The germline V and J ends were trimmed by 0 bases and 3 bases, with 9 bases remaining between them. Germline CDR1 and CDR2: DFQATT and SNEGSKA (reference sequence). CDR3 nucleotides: TGCAGTGCTAGAGACAGGGCCCTCTACAATGAGCAGTTCTTC. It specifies CSARDRALYNEQFF.

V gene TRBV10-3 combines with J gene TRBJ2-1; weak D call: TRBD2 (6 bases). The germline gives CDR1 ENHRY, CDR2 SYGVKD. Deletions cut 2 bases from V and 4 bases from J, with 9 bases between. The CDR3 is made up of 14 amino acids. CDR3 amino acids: CAISEPGGYNEQFF. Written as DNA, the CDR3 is TGTGCCATCAGTGAGCCCGGGGGATACAATGAGCAGTTCTTC.

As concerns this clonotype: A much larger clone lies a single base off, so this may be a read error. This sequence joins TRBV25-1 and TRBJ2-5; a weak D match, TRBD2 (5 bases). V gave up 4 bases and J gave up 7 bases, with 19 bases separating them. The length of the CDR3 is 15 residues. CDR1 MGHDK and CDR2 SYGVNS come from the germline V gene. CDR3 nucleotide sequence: TGTGCCAGCAGTGGTGGGTCGCCCCGTGGAGGGACCCAGTACTTC. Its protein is CASSGGSPRGGTQYF. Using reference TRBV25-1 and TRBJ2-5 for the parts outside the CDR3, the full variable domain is EADIYQTPRYLVIGTGKKITLECSQTMGHDKMYWYQQDPGMELHLIHYSYGVNSTEKGDLSSESTVSRIRTEHFPLTLESARPSHTSQYLCASSGGSPRGGTQYFGPGTRLLVL.

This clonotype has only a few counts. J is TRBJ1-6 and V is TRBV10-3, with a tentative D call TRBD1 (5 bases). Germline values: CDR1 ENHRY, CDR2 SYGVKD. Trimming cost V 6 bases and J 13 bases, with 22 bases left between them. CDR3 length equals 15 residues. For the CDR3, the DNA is TGTGCCATCAGGGGATCAGGGTCCATGGGTTCGCCCCTCCACTTT. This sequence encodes CAIRGSGSMGSPLHF.

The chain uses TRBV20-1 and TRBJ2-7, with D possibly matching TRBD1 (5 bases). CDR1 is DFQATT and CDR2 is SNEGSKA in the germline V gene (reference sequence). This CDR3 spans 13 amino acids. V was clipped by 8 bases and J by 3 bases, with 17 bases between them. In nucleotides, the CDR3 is TGCAGTCCATTTCAGGGATCGGGCTACGAGCAGTACTTC. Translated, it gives CSPFQGSGYEQYF.

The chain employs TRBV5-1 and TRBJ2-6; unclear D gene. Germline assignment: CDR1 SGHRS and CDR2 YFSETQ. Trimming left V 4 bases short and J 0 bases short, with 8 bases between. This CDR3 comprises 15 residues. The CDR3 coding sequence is TGCGCCAGCAGCCATATCGACTCTGGGGCCAACGTCCTGACTTTC. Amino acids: CASSHIDSGANVLTF.

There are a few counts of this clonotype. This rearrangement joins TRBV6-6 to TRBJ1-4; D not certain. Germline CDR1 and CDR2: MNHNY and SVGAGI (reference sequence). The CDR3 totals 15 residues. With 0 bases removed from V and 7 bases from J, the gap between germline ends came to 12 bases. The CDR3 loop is CASSYSGNGVEKLFF. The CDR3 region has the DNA TGTGCCAGCAGTTACTCCGGAAACGGGGTTGAAAAACTGTTTTTT.

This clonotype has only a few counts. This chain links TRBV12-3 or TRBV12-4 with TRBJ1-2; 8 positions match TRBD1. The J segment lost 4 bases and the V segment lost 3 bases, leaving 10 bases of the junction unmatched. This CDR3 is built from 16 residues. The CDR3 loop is CASSFSPRTGPYGYTF. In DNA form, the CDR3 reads TGTGCCAGCAGTTTCAGCCCCCGGACAGGGCCCTATGGCTACACCTTC.

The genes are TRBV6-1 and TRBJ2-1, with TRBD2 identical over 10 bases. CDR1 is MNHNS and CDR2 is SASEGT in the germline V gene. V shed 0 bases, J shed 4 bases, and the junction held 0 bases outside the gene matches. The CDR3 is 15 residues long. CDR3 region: CASSEASGRYNEQFF. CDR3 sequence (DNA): TGTGCCAGCAGTGAAGCTAGCGGGAGGTACAATGAGCAGTTCTTC.

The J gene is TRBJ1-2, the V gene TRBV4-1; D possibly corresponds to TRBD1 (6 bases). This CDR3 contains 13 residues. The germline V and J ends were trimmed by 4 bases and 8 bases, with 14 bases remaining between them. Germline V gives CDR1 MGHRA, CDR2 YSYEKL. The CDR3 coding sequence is TGCGCCAGCAGCCCTGAACAGGGTCGAGGCTACACCTTC. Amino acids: CASSPEQGRGYTF.

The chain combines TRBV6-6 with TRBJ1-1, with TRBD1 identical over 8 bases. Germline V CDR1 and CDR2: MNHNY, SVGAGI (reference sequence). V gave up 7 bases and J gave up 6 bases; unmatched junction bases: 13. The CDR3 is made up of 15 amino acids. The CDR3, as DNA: TGTGCCAGCAACACCAGGGGGCGCGGAATTGCTGAAGCTTTCTTT. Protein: CASNTRGRGIAEAFF.

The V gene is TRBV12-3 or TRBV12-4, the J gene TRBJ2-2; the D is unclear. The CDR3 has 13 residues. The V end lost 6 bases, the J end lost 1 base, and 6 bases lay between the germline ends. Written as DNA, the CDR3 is TGTGCCAGCAGGTTCAGGAACACCGGGGAGCTGTTTTTT. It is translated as CASRFRNTGELFF.

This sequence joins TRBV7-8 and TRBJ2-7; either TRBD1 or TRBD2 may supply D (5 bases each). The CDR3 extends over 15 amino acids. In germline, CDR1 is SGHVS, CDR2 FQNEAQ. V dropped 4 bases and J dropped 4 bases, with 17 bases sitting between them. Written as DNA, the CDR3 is TGTGCCAGCAGCTCACGGACGGGGCATGGGTACGAGCAGTACTTC. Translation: CASSSRTGHGYEQYF.

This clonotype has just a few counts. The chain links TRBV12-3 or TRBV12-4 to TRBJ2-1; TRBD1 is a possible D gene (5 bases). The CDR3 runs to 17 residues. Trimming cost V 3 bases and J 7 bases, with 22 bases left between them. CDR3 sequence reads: CASSFRRGGNLGNEQFF. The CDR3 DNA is TGTGCCAGCAGTTTCCGAAGGGGTGGCAACCTCGGGAATGAGCAGTTCTTC.

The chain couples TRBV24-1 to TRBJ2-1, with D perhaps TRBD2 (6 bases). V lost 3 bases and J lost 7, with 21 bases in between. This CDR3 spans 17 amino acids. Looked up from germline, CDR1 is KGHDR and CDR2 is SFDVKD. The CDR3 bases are TGTGCCACCAGTGATAGTAGAGGGACTCACAAGCGGAATGAGCAGTTCTTC. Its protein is CATSDSRGTHKRNEQFF.

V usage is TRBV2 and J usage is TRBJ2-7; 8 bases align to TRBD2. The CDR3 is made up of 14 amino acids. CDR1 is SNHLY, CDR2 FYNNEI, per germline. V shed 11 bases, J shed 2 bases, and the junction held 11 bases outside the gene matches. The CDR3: CAGLKTSEPYEQYF. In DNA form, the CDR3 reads TGTGCCGGCCTTAAGACTAGCGAACCCTACGAGCAGTACTTC.